This T cell receptor (beta chain) appears in the sequencing data of a study of shared clonotypes between healthy human individuals. Study summary: The donors, a couple of women and three men, were aged 18 to 49.

The run depth of the assay was deep. The repertoire was sequenced with immunoSEQ multiplex PCR; TCRdb's copy has only in-frame clones and lacks some. The sample yields some 790,000 clones, 72% seen once. The CDR3 contains 13 residues. The germline V gene encodes CDR1 MNHNS and CDR2 SASEGT. V lost 3 bases and J 7 bases, leaving 12 bases between the germline ends. Notes on the study in general: Clonotype sharing among donors was thought likely to change with sequencing depth. Unshared clonotypes carried lower generation probabilities than those common to all four donors.

Note on this clone: Antigen unknown.

This chain links TRBV6-1 with TRBJ1-2; no reliable D call. This sequence was found in a woman aged 30 to 39 in good health. The specimen was memory CD4+ T cells sorted from blood. Subset of the sample: CD45RA-negative fraction. The CDR3 reads CASSELSYRGYTF. In DNA form, the CDR3 reads TGTGCCAGCAGTGAGTTATCATATCGTGGCTACACCTTC.